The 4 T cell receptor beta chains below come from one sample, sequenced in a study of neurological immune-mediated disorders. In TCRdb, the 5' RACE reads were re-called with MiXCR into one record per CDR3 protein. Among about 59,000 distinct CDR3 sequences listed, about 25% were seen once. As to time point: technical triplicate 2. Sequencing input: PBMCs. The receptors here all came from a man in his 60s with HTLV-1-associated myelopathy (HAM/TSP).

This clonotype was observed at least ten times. The CDR3 DNA follows: TGTGCCAGCAGCAAAGGTTCCCTGGACACTGAAGCTTTCTTT. Translated, it gives CASSKGSLDTEAFF. The rearrangement links TRBV21-1 to TRBJ1-1. TRBV21-1 is marked as a pseudogene. This CDR3 has 14 residues.

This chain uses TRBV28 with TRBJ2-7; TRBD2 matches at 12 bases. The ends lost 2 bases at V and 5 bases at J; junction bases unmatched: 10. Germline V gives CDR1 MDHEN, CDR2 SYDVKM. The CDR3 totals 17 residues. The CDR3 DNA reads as TGTGCCAGCAGTTTAAGATCTAGCGGGAGGGGCAGGGACGAGCAGTACTTC. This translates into CASSLRSSGRGRDEQYF. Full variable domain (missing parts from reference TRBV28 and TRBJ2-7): DVKVTQSSRYLVKRTGEKVFLECVQDMDHENMFWYRQDPGLGLRLIYFSYDVKMKEKGDIPEGYSVSREKKERFSLILESASTNQTSMYLCASSLRSSGRGRDEQYFGPGTRLTVT.

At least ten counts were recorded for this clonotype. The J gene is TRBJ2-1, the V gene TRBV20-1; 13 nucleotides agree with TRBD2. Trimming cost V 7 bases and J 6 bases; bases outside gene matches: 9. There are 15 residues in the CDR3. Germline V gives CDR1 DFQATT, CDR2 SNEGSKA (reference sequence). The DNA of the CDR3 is TGCAGTGTGGGGACTAGCGGGATCCGCCTCAATGAGCAGTTCTTC. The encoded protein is CSVGTSGIRLNEQFF.

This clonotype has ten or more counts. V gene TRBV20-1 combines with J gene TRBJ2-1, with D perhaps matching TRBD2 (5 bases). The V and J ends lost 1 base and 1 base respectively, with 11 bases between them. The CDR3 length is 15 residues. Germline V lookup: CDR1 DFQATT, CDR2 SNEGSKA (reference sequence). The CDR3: CSARALVGSYNEQFF. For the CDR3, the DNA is TGCAGTGCTAGAGCACTAGTGGGTTCCTACAATGAGCAGTTCTTC.